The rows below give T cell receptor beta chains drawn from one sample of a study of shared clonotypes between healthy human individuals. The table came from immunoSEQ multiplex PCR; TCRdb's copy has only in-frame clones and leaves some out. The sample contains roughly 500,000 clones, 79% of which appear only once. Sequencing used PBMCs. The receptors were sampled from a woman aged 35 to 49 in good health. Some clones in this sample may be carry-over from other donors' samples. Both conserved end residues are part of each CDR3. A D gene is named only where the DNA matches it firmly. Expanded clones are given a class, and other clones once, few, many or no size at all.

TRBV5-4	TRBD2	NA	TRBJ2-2	TGTGCCAGCAGCTTAAAGCGGGGACACACCGGGGAGCTGTTTTTT	CASSLKRGHTGELFF
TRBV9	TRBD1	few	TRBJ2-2	TGTGCCAGCAGCGTAGGCGGCAGGGGGCTCGGGGAGCTGTTTTTT	CASSVGGRGLGELFF
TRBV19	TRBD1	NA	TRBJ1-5	TGTGCCAGTAGCCCCGGGACAGGGGTGATCAATCAGCCCCAGCATTTT	CASSPGTGVINQPQHF
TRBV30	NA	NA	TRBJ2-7	TGTGCCTGGAGTGTTTCTCGCGACGTCTCCTACGAGCAGTACTTC	CAWSVSRDVSYEQYF
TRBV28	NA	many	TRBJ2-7	TGTGCCAGCAGTACCCGCACAGGGATCCTCTACGAGCAGTACTTC	CASSTRTGILYEQYF
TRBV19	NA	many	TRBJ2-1	TGTGCCAGTACCATAAGGGGCTCCTACAATGAGCAGTTCTTC	CASTIRGSYNEQFF
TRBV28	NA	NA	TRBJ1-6	TGTGCCAGCAGTTTAGGACTTGGACCCAACTCACCCCTCCACTTT	CASSLGLGPNSPLHF
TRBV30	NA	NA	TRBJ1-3	TGTGCCTGGAGTGGGGGTCGGGGGGGTGGAAACACCATATATTTT	CAWSGGRGGGNTIYF
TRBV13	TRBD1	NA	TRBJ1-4	TGTGCCAGCAGTTCCTCCCCGGGACAGACTAATGAAAAACTGTTTTTT	CASSSSPGQTNEKLFF
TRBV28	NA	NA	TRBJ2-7	TGTGCCAGCAGTTTACAGGGGGGTCCTCTACTCGAGCAGTACTTC	CASSLQGGPLLEQYF
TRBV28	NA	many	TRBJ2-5	TGTGCCAGCAGCCTCCGACCGACAGCCACCCAGTACTTC	CASSLRPTATQYF
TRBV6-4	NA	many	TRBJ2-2	TGTGCCAGCAGTGACAGGGCCACCGGGGAGCTGTTTTTT	CASSDRATGELFF
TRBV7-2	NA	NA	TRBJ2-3	TGTGCCAGCAGCTTTAGACCAGAGTCCATAGATACGCAGTATTTT	CASSFRPESIDTQYF
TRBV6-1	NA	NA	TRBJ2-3	TGTGCCAGCAGTGAAGCGCTAATGGGCGGAACAGATACGCAGTATTTT	CASSEALMGGTDTQYF
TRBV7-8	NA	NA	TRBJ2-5	TGTGCCAGCAGCTCCGGACCCTCGGTGGAGACCCAGTACTTC	CASSSGPSVETQYF
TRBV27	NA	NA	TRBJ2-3	TGTGCCAGCAGTACAACAGGTTACACAGATACGCAGTATTTT	CASSTTGYTDTQYF
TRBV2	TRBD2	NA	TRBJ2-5	TGTGCCAGCAGTGACGGACTAGCGGGCGGCCAAGAGACCCAGTACTTC	CASSDGLAGGQETQYF
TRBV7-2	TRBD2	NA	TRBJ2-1	TGTGCCAGCAGCTTAAACTCGGGACTAGCGGGGGGGAATGAGCAGTTCTTC	CASSLNSGLAGGNEQFF
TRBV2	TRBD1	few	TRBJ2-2	TGTGCCAGCGGGGGACAGGCCACCGGGGAGCTGTTTTTT	CASGGQATGELFF
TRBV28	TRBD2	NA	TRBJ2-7	TGTGCCAGCAGCACAACTAGCGGGGCCTACGAGCAGTACTTC	CASSTTSGAYEQYF
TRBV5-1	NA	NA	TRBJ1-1	TGCGCCAGCAGCTTGTTACAGATGAACACTGAAGCTTTCTTT	CASSLLQMNTEAFF
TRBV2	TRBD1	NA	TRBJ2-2	TGTGCCAGCAGCCTCAGAACAGGGGCCGGGGAGCTGTTTTTT	CASSLRTGAGELFF
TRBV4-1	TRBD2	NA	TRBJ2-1	TGCGCCAGCAGCCAAGGGCGGGAGAATCAGTTCTTC	CASSQGRENQFF
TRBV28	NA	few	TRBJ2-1	TGTGCCAGCAGTTTAGGGGGAGATTTCAATGAGCAGTTCTTC	CASSLGGDFNEQFF
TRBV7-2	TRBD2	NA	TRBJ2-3	TGTGCCAGCAGCTTTTTTAGCGGGCCCACAGATACGCAGTATTTT	CASSFFSGPTDTQYF
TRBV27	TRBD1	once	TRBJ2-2	TGTGCCAGCAGTGCGACGGGACAGGGATACACCGGGGAGCTGTTTTTT	CASSATGQGYTGELFF
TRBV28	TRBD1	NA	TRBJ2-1	TGTGCCGCAAGGGCAGGGGGCGGGAATGAGCAGTTCTTC	CAARAGGGNEQFF
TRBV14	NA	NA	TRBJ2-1	TGTGCCAGCCGGCCCGGGAGTCCAGAGTACAATGAGCAGTTCTTC	CASRPGSPEYNEQFF
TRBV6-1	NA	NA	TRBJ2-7	TGTGCCAGCAGTGAATGGCTCGCGGATCAAGGGGGCGAGCAGTACTTC	CASSEWLADQGGEQYF
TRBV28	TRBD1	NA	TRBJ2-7	TGTGCCAGCAGTAGGGGGCACTCCTACGAGCAGTACTTC	CASSRGHSYEQYF
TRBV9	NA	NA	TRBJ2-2	TGTGCCAGCAGCGTCGACAGAAGGACCGGGGAGCTGTTTTTT	CASSVDRRTGELFF
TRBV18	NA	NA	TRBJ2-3	TGTGCCAGCTCACCACCCTCCTGGAGGGAGGATACGCAGTATTTT	CASSPPSWREDTQYF
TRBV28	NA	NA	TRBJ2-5	TGTGCCAGCAGCCCGATCCCTAGCGTCGAGACCCAGTACTTC	CASSPIPSVETQYF
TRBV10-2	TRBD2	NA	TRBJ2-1	TGCGCCAGCAGTGAGTCGAGGGGACTAGCGGGTATTTACAATGAGCAGTTCTTC	CASSESRGLAGIYNEQFF
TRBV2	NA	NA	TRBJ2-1	TGTGCCAGCAGTCCCCCGGGGGATGAGCAGTTCTTC	CASSPPGDEQFF
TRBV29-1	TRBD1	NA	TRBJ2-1	TGCAGCGTGGTCCCCGGACAGGGTTCCGTTGGGAATGAGCAGTTCTTC	CSVVPGQGSVGNEQFF
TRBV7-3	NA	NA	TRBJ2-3	TGTGCCAGCAGCTTAGACGGTGGGGGCACAGATACGCAGTATTTT	CASSLDGGGTDTQYF
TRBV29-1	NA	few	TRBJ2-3	TGCAGCGTTGGCCGGGGCACAGATACGCAGTATTTT	CSVGRGTDTQYF
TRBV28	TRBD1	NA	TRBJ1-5	TGTGCCACCACACCGTCGACAGGGGGCGGCAATCAGCCCCAGCATTTT	CATTPSTGGGNQPQHF
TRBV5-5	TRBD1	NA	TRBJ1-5	TGTGCCAGCAGCTTGAGACAGGGGACCCTTAGCAATCAGCCCCAGCATTTT	CASSLRQGTLSNQPQHF
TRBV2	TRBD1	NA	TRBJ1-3	TGTGCCAGCAGTGTAGGACAGGTCGGAAACACCATATATTTT	CASSVGQVGNTIYF
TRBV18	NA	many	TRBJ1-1	TGTGCCAGCTCACCGACTGCCTTGACCGTGAACACTGAAGCTTTCTTT	CASSPTALTVNTEAFF
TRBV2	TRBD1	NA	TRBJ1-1	TGTGCCAGCAGGAGTGACAGGGGATCCGCTGAAGCTTTCTTT	CASRSDRGSAEAFF
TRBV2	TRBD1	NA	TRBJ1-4	TGTGCCAGCTGGACAGGCATAAATGAAAAACTGTTTTTT	CASWTGINEKLFF